This TCR beta chain appears in the sequencing data of a study of shared clonotypes between healthy human individuals. General observations from the study: Larger estimated richness was generally recorded for naive subsets relative to memory subsets.

A 200 ng quantity of DNA, about 30,000 T cell genomes, went into the sorted-subset replicate PCRs. Sequenced by immunoSEQ multiplex PCR; TCRdb stores in-frame clones only, minus some. This sample has some 2 million clones; roughly 96% occur once, and the top ten carry 0.13%. Of note for this clone: Its target is not known.

The receptor comes from a man between 18 and 35 years old in good health. The sample comprised naive CD4+ T cells sorted from blood. Subset: CD45RA+ positively selected.

The chain's CDR3 is CAISDTGFGNTIYF. The CDR3 coding sequence is TGTGCCATCAGTGATACAGGGTTCGGAAACACCATATATTTT. This chain connects TRBV10-3 to TRBJ1-3; weak D call: TRBD1 (6 bases). Germline V gives CDR1 ENHRY, CDR2 SYGVKD. The CDR3 has 14 amino acids. V was cut by 3 bases and J by 4 bases, with 10 bases left in between.